Listed below are T cell receptor beta chains from one sample, sequenced in a study of control samples from healthy donors and cancer patients. Only in-frame clones appear in the TCRdb table, and some are missing; sequencing was by immunoSEQ multiplex PCR. This table has more than 95,000 clones, 88% appearing once. The specimen was blood. The receptors derive from a woman aged 70-85 years in good health. Each CDR3 is given with its conserved first and last residue. Clone size appears in some rows only: once, few, many, or a class for an expanded clone.

abundance | j_gene | v_gene | CDR3aa
- | TRBJ2-5 | TRBV6-1 | CASSEEIAGARTQYF
- | TRBJ2-1 | TRBV5-4 | CASSLGGLAANNEQFF
- | TRBJ1-2 | TRBV5-1 | CASSATGVRGYTF
- | TRBJ1-5 | TRBV6-5 | CASSQDRNQPQHF
- | TRBJ2-3 | TRBV3-1/TRBV3-2 | CASSQVLLSSTDTQYF
- | TRBJ1-6 | TRBV5-4 | CASSSPGSPNSPLHF
few | TRBJ1-1 | TRBV5-4 | CASSFASMNTEAFF
- | TRBJ1-2 | TRBV21-1 | CATPESRGYGYTF
- | TRBJ2-5 | TRBV5-1 | CASRQEQAMKTQYF
once | TRBJ1-4 | TRBV2 | CATMDRRDEKLFF
- | TRBJ1-1 | TRBV5-1 | CASTEATGTAEAFF
- | TRBJ1-1 | TRBV7-9 | CASSPWKGMNTEAFF
- | TRBJ1-1 | TRBV5-1 | CASRPAAHRAGDTEAFF
- | TRBJ2-5 | TRBV5-1 | CASSLGGTGRQETQYF
- | TRBJ2-5 | TRBV4-2 | CASRGGLAGAPGETQYF
- | TRBJ2-5 | TRBV18 | CASSPGHQETQYF
- | TRBJ2-3 | TRBV6-5 | CASSYALTGDTQYF
- | TRBJ2-3 | TRBV6-1 | CASSEGGARLDTQYF
- | TRBJ1-2 | TRBV7-8 | CASSSGGGVPYGYTF
- | TRBJ2-2 | TRBV5-4 | CASSPGQTLTGELFF
- | TRBJ1-5 | TRBV20-1 | CSASGRGKNQPQHF
- | TRBJ2-1 | TRBV20-1 | CSASTSSEQFF
- | TRBJ2-3 | TRBV7-8 | CASSLIGLASVTDTQYF
once | TRBJ1-5 | TRBV24-1 | CATSPTGDNQPQHF
- | TRBJ1-5 | TRBV4-3 | CASSQDLGRQPQHF
once | TRBJ2-3 | TRBV7-2 | CASSPLSTDTQYF
- | TRBJ2-5 | TRBV5-4 | CASSSLLARETQYF
- | TRBJ1-5 | TRBV18 | CASSPQRKDQPQHF
- | TRBJ1-6 | TRBV11-2 | CASSLGQNSPLHF
few | TRBJ1-1 | TRBV6-5 | CASSYSRSGFTEAFF
few | TRBJ1-5 | TRBV19 | CASSMGRDQPQHF
- | TRBJ1-6 | TRBV11-1 | CASRSGDSPLHF
- | TRBJ2-1 | TRBV29-1 | CSVHRGGEQFF
- | TRBJ2-7 | TRBV7-3 | CASSFTSGGEQYF
- | TRBJ1-1 | TRBV27 | CASSLYRPGRLTEAFF
- | TRBJ1-5 | TRBV19 | CASPNGTGRKGQPQHF
- | TRBJ2-3 | TRBV3-1/TRBV3-2 | CASSPSDRGTDTQYF
- | TRBJ1-6 | TRBV7-2 | CASSALPGFSSYNSPLHF
- | TRBJ1-1 | TRBV10-3 | CAISPRAGVSMNTEAFF
- | TRBJ1-2 | TRBV14 | CASSQNGGRGYTF
- | TRBJ1-5 | TRBV7-8 | CASAGTGKPNQPQHF
- | TRBJ2-5 | TRBV9 | CASSRGGLEETQYF
once | TRBJ1-2 | TRBV5-5 | CASRSGTRLDGYTF
once | TRBJ1-1 | TRBV7-2 | CASSLGRGGTEAFF
- | TRBJ2-2 | TRBV9 | CASSGHSGVTGELFF
- | TRBJ1-2 | TRBV19 | CASTPPGGVGYGYTF
- | TRBJ2-1 | TRBV11-2 | CASSPMGSSSASSYNEQFF
once | TRBJ1-5 | TRBV7-2 | CASSSQGGNQPQHF